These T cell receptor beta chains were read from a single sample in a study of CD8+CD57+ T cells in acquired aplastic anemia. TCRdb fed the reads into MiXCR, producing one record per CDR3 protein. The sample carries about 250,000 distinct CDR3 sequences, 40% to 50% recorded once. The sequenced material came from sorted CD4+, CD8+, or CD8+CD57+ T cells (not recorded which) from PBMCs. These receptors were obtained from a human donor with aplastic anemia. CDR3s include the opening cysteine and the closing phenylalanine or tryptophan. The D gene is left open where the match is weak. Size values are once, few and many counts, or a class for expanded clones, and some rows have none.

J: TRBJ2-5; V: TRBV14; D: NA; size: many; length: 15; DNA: TGTGCCAGCAGCCAAGATTCGGGGCGGAAAGAGACCCAGTACTTC; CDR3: CASSQDSGRKETQYF
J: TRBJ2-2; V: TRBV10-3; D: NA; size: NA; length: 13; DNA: TGTGCCATCAGTGAGGGAAACACCGGGGAGCTGTTTTTT; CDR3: CAISEGNTGELFF
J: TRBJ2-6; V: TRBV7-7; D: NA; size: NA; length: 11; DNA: TGTGCTAGCAGCCGGGGACTCACTGAAGCTTTC; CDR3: CASSRGLTEAF
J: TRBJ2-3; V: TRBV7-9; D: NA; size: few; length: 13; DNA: TGTGCCAGCAGCGCGGACACAACAGATACGCAGTATTTT; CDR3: CASSADTTDTQYF
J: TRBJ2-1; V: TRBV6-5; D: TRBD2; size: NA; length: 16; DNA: TGTGCCAGCAGTGATCCGCGGGGGTACCTACCCACAGAGCAGTTCTTC; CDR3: CASSDPRGYLPTEQFF
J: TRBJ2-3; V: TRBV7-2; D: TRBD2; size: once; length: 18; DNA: TGTGCCAGCAGCGGACCAGGGACTAGCGGGAGGGCCGCAGATACGCAGTATTTT; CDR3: CASSGPGTSGRAADTQYF
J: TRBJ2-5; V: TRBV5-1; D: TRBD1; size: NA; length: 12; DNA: TGCGCCAGTCAACAGGGGGGCGAGACCCAGTACTTC; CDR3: CASQQGGETQYF
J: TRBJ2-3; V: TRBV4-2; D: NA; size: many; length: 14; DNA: TGTGCTAGCAGCCAAGGGGGGTTCACAGATACGCAGTATTTT; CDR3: CASSQGGFTDTQYF
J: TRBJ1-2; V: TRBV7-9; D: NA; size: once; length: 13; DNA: TGTGCCAGCAGCCCTATGGAGAACTATGGCTACACCTTC; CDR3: CASSPMENYGYTF
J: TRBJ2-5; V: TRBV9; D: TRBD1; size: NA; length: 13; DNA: TGTGCCAGCAGCGTAGACCAGGGGGAGACCCCGTACTTC; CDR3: CASSVDQGETPYF
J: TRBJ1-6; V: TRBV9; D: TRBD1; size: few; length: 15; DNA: TGTGCCAGCAGCGCCTCGGGACAGACGTCCTCACCCCTCCACTTT; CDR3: CASSASGQTSSPLHF
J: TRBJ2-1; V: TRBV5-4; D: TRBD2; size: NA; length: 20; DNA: TGTGCCAGCAGCGCGGGACTAGCGGGAGTACATGGCGGGTCCTACAATGAGCAGTTCTTC; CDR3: CASSAGLAGVHGGSYNEQFF
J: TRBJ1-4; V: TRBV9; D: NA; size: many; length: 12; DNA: TGTGCCAGCAGCCTTACGGGTGAAAAACTGTTTTTT; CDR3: CASSLTGEKLFF
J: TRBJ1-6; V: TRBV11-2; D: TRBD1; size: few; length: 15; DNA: TGTGCCAGCAGCAGCCGGGACAGGGTTAATTCACCCCTCCACTTT; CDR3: CASSSRDRVNSPLHF
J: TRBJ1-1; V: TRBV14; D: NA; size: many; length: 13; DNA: TGTGCCAGCAGCCCCACGGGTCACACTGAAGCTTTCTTT; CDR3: CASSPTGHTEAFF
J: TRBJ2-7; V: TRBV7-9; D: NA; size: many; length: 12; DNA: TGTGCCAGCAGCCTGGGGGATTACGAGCAGTACTTC; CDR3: CASSLGDYEQYF
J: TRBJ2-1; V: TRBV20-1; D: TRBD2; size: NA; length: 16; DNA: TGCAGTGCCAGTAGTATAATTAGCGGGGGGTACAATGAGCAGTTCTTC; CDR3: CSASSIISGGYNEQFF
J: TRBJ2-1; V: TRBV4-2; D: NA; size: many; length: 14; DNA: TGTGCCAGCAGCCAAGAGACCTCCTACAATGAGCAGTTCTTC; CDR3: CASSQETSYNEQFF
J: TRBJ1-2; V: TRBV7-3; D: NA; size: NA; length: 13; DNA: TGTGCCAGCAGCCCACAGAGATACTATGGCTACACCTTC; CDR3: CASSPQRYYGYTF